These 5 T cell receptor beta chains share one sample of origin, sequenced in a study of shared clonotypes between healthy human individuals. Profiled with immunoSEQ multiplex PCR; TCRdb holds only in-frame clones, not every one. The sample yields about 2 million clones, over 85% seen once. CD45RO-negative CD8 cells positively selected for CCR7 made up the naive population, which excluded terminally differentiated effector memory CD45RA+ cells. The sample comprised naive CD8+ T cells sorted from blood. The receptors stem from a man aged 18-30 years in good health.

V and J are TRBV7-2 and TRBJ2-7; TRBD1 aligns across 9 bases. V gave up 1 base and J gave up 2 bases; unmatched junction bases: 6. Germline V gene sequence: CDR1 SGHTA, CDR2 FQGNSA. The CDR3 is made up of 16 amino acids. The CDR3 bases are TGTGCCAGCAGCTTAGAGGGGACAGGGTATCCCTACGAGCAGTACTTC. It encodes CASSLEGTGYPYEQYF.

The rearrangement joins TRBV2 to TRBJ2-1; TRBD2 agrees at 7 bases. The CDR3 consists of 16 residues. Per the germline V gene, CDR1 is SNHLY and CDR2 is FYNNEI. V lost 3 bases to trimming and J lost 7 bases; unmatched junction nucleotides: 12. The CDR3 reads CASSEVWASGENEQFF. The CDR3 nucleotides read TGTGCCAGCAGTGAGGTGTGGGCTAGCGGCGAGAATGAGCAGTTCTTC.

Details on this clone: Other DNA sequences of this sample code for an identical CDR3. The gene calls are TRBV27 and TRBJ2-1, with D tentatively TRBD2 (5 bases). The germline CDR1 and CDR2 sequences are MNHEY and SMNVEV (reference sequence). The V gene lost 0 bases and the J gene lost 7 bases, with 7 bases spanning the gap. The CDR3 contains 13 residues. CDR3 DNA: TGTGCCAGCAGTTTATCGGGGAGAAATGAGCAGTTCTTC. Translation: CASSLSGRNEQFF.

A word on this clone: The sample has other DNA sequences that encode this CDR3 too. The rearrangement links TRBV6-6 to TRBJ1-1, with D unclear. CDR3 length equals 14 residues. V dropped 0 bases and J dropped 2 bases, with 7 bases sitting between them. CDR1 MNHNY and CDR2 SVGAGI come from the germline V gene (reference sequence). In DNA, the CDR3 is TGTGCCAGCAGTTACTCTACGGTCAACACTGAAGCTTTCTTT. This sequence encodes CASSYSTVNTEAFF.

The chain links TRBV27 to TRBJ2-7, with D hard to call. CDR3 length: 14 residues. Deletions cut 3 bases from V and 6 bases from J, with 15 bases between. Germline CDR1 and CDR2: MNHEY and SMNVEV (reference sequence). DNA for the CDR3: TGTGCCAGCAGTTTTGGTGGTGGTGGGCCCGAGCAGTACTTC. This encodes CASSFGGGGPEQYF.